Reported below is one TCR beta chain. This may stem from a read error, because a much larger clone lies one nucleotide away. CDR1 MGHRA and CDR2 YSYEKL come from the germline V gene. V lost 4 bases and J lost 1, with 19 bases in between. The CDR3 runs to 17 residues. The data derive from a study of blood T cells in healthy people across ages. A J-beta primer mix and a sample-barcoded 5' primer were used in a second PCR of about 6 to 12 cycles. A single record per CDR3 protein comes from TCRdb applying MiXCR to the 5' RACE reads. The sample includes 730,000 or so distinct CDR3 sequences, over 40% of them seen just once.

The sample consisted of blood. This rearrangement joins TRBV4-1 to TRBJ1-2; TRBD1 is a possible D gene (6 bases). The receptor comes from a man older than 75 in good health. In DNA form, the CDR3 reads TGCGCCAGCAGCCCCACTACCGGGACAATCGTTAACTATGGCTACACCTTC. It encodes CASSPTTGTIVNYGYTF.